This T cell receptor beta chain was found in a study of radiotherapy plus CTLA-4 blockade in lung cancer (dated 2018 in TCRdb). Concerning the study at large: Among enrolled patients, 15% to 20% had an objective response and roughly 31% reached disease control. Points the paper makes about the study in general: After treatment with radiotherapy and ipilimumab, TCR clones that originated in tumors expanded in peripheral blood. Early dynamic changes in blood T cell clones, together with increased serum interferon-beta after radiation, were reported as the strongest predictors of response.

The study evaluated CTLA-4 blockade (ipilimumab) given together with focal radiation therapy in patients who had chemo-refractory metastatic non-small-cell lung cancer. Library creation used the immunoSEQ multiplex PCR assay. Not all clones reach the TCRdb copy of this immuneACCESS table, which keeps in-frame sequences only. Checked studies attribute under half of the gap to unresolved V genes and leave the rest unexplained. The sample table holds around 20,000 clones, of which more than 70% were seen once. The ten largest clones capture around 24% of the sample. CDR1 and CDR2, looked up from the germline V gene (reference sequence), are SEHNR and FQNEAQ. Inclusive of the bounding cysteine and phenylalanine, the CDR3 is 14 residues long. The read is trimmed to its CDR3 DNA, 42 bases read in frame from base 1. Here V drops 3 bases and J drops 4 bases, and the junction holds 4 bases not matched to any gene.

Remarks on this clone: The antigen it binds to is not known. Base-call qualities are not available, and no considerably larger clone is one nucleotide away.

This specimen consisted of peripheral blood, obtained from a patient treated with radiotherapy plus ipilimumab. The TCR sequence derives from a human donor with non-small cell lung cancer whose response to radiotherapy plus ipilimumab could not be evaluated. The chain was built from TRBV7-9 and TRBJ1-2, and 8 junction bases match TRBD1. The CDR3 protein is CASSLGQASYGYTF. The nucleotide sequence reads as follows: TGTGCCAGCAGCTTGGGACAGGCTAGCTATGGCTACACCTTC. Where the CDR3 stops, the reference TRBV7-9 and TRBJ1-2 genes take over; the full variable domain is DTGVSQNPRHKITKRGQNVTFRCDPISEHNRLYWYRQTLGQGPEFLTYFQNEAQLEKSRLLSDRFSAERPKGSFSTLEIQRTEQGDSAMYLCASSLGQASYGYTFGSGTRLTVV.